Below, one T cell receptor beta chain is given with its context. The authors ran a second PCR of 7 to 11 cycles using a sample-barcoded 5' primer and a J-beta primer mix. Via MiXCR, TCRdb re-called the 5' RACE reads, giving one row per CDR3 protein. Here the sample spans hundreds of thousands of distinct CDR3 sequences, about 44% being singletons. This sample was taken from a study of blood T cells in healthy people across ages. CDR1 MNHEY and CDR2 SVGAGI come from the germline V gene. The ends were cut back, 5 bases at V and 0 bases at J, with 13 bases in the middle. CDR3 length equals 15 residues. The chain couples TRBV6-5 to TRBJ1-2; D ambiguous. This receptor was taken from a man aged 25-40 years in good health. Sequenced: blood. CDR3: CASSTPGQTNYGYTF. CDR3 nucleotides: TGTGCCAGCAGTACCCCTGGTCAGACTAACTATGGCTACACCTTC.